This TCR beta chain stems from a study of shared clonotypes between healthy human individuals. The CDR3 runs to 17 residues. Trimming pared 1 base from V and 4 bases from J, leaving 20 bases between. Germline values: CDR1 GTSNPN, CDR2 SVGIG (reference sequence). Study-wide results and caveats: Sampling involved blood alone; tissue repertoires likely differ. The small donor group covered limited genetic and exposure diversity.

The authors split each subset's genomic DNA evenly across several immunoSEQ plates. Using immunoSEQ multiplex PCR, the repertoire was profiled, and TCRdb retains in-frame clones only, with some absent. The table lists roughly 490,000 clones, 76% of them singletons. This clone was observed a single time. Its target is unknown. The healthy adult donors were HIV-negative and reported no recent acute infections or vaccinations. This chain uses TRBV30 with TRBJ2-1; D perhaps matches TRBD1 (6 bases). This clonotype originated in a middle-aged woman in good health. Some clones in this sample may be carry-over from other donors' samples. The sequencing input was PBMCs. The DNA of the CDR3 is TGTGCCTGGAGTGCACCCCCTGACAGGCTAAGATACAATGAGCAGTTCTTC. This codes for CAWSAPPDRLRYNEQFF.